This entry features one T cell receptor (beta chain) sequence. Its specificity is unknown. This CDR3 is 16 amino acids long. Trimming pared 0 bases from V and 6 bases from J, leaving 16 bases between. Germline V lookup: CDR1 SGHDT, CDR2 YYEEEE. This entry belongs to a study of shared clonotypes between healthy human individuals. Turning to the study itself: Plates per donor: three CD4 naive, three CD4 memory, two CD8 naive, one CD8 memory. Study-level points and caveats: Expectations were that clonotype sharing among donors would be affected by sequencing depth. A reduction in generation probabilities was seen for non-shared clonotypes relative to those shared by all four donors.

CD4+ cells underwent separation, giving CD45RA+ naive and CD45RA-negative memory subsets. TCRdb keeps only in-frame clones here, not all; method: immunoSEQ multiplex PCR. The sample has 2,100,000 or so clones, approximately 94% seen once. The sample consisted of naive CD4+ T cells sorted from blood. Subset here: CD45RA+ positively selected. The sequence was collected from a man aged 18-30 years in good health. This sequence joins TRBV5-6 and TRBJ2-4, with D possibly being TRBD1 (5 bases). CDR3 nucleotides: TGTGCCAGCAGCTTGGTATCAGGGTCGCCTAGAAACATTCAGTACTTC. Translating it yields CASSLVSGSPRNIQYF.